Shown below are 14 T cell receptor beta chains from a single sample sequenced in a study of T cell repertoires in cytomegalovirus infection (dated 2019 in TCRdb). Sequencing instrument: Illumina HiSeq 1500. Using fastp at Q25 and MiXCR, TCRdb reprocessed the public reads and kept productive beta chains. Each entry merges the rows of one CDR3 protein and shows their most common DNA and genes. The sample records some 130,000 distinct CDR3 sequences, almost 9% of which are singletons. The ten largest clonotypes hold over 9% of the sample. The sequenced material came from PBMCs. The receptors come from a human donor in good health (CMV status not recorded). Some clones in this sample may be carry-over from other donors' samples.

In the case of this clonotype: This may be a read error, as it is one base from a much larger clone. The chain couples TRBV7-4 to TRBJ1-1, with TRBD1 as a possible D gene (6 bases). This CDR3 has 15 residues. Germline V lookup: CDR1 SGHVT, CDR2 SQSDAQ. The CDR3 DNA reads as TGTGCCAGCGGCTTAGCCCCAGGGACAACGACTGAAGCTTTCTTT. The encoded protein is CASGLAPGTTTEAFF.

This clonotype has a count of ten or more. This rearrangement joins TRBV7-9 to TRBJ2-7, with 8 bases matching TRBD1. The trim removed 4 bases at V and 6 bases at J, leaving 2 bases unmatched. The germline CDR1 and CDR2 sequences are SEHNR and FQNEAQ (reference sequence). This CDR3 is 12 amino acids long. This chain's CDR3 is CASSSDRGEQYF. The CDR3 DNA sequence: TGTGCCAGCAGCTCCGACAGGGGCGAGCAGTACTTC. The full variable domain, its missing parts supplied by reference TRBV7-9 and TRBJ2-7, is DTGVSQNPRHKITKRGQNVTFRCDPISEHNRLYWYRQTLGQGPEFLTYFQNEAQLEKSRLLSDRFSAERPKGSFSTLEIQRTEQGDSAMYLCASSSDRGEQYFGPGTRLTVT.

This clonotype was seen ten or more times. CDR3 sequence (DNA): TGTGCCAGCAGCCCTCGAAAAGAGGAGGACACTGAAGCTTTCTTT. Its translation is CASSPRKEEDTEAFF. J is TRBJ1-1 and V is TRBV5-6; D is uncertain. This CDR3 is 15 amino acids long. V was cut by 4 bases and J by 3 bases, with 16 bases left in between. Germline-derived CDR1 and CDR2 are SGHDT and YYEEEE.

This chain uses TRBV28 with TRBJ2-5, with D unresolved. V was clipped by 2 bases and J by 6 bases, with 10 bases between them. The CDR3 extends over 13 amino acids. Germline V gives CDR1 MDHEN, CDR2 SYDVKM. The CDR3 region has the DNA TGTGCCAGCAGTTTACAAGGGTCGAAGACCCAGTACTTC. As protein: CASSLQGSKTQYF.

The V call is TRBV24-1, the J call TRBJ2-7; 12 bases align to TRBD1. Per the germline V gene, CDR1 is KGHDR and CDR2 is SFDVKD. The CDR3 is made up of 16 amino acids. The junction had 3 bases not matched to a gene; V was cut back by 4 bases and J by 0 bases. The CDR3 region has the DNA TGTGCCACCAGTGACCCGGGACAGGGGGCCTCCTACGAGCAGTACTTC. It is translated as CATSDPGQGASYEQYF.

This clonotype has more than one count but fewer than ten. This chain's CDR3 is CSARGPGQAGNSGANVLTF. CDR3 in DNA: TGCAGTGCTAGAGGACCGGGACAGGCGGGAAACTCTGGGGCCAACGTCCTGACTTTC. This chain joins TRBV20-1 and TRBJ2-6; 8 bases align to TRBD1. Looked up from germline, CDR1 is DFQATT and CDR2 is SNEGSKA (reference sequence). J gave up 0 bases and V 1 base, and 11 bases lay outside the gene matches. This CDR3 has 19 amino acids.

V is TRBV2 and J is TRBJ1-3; no clear D. Trimming stripped 2 bases from V and 2 bases from J, with 13 bases between. Germline values: CDR1 SNHLY, CDR2 FYNNEI. This CDR3 has 16 amino acids. The CDR3 protein is CASSETGITTGNTIYF. CDR3 coding DNA: TGTGCCAGCAGTGAAACGGGGATAACTACTGGAAACACCATATATTTT.

This clonotype occurred many times. V is TRBV6-5 and J is TRBJ2-7, with 8 bases lining up with TRBD1. This CDR3 has 14 residues. The V gene end was trimmed by 6 bases and the J gene end by 2 bases; junction bases not matched to a gene: 6. Per the germline V gene, CDR1 is MNHEY and CDR2 is SVGAGI. CDR3 loop: CASRAPGQAYEQYF. The DNA of the CDR3 is TGTGCCAGCAGGGCACCGGGACAGGCCTACGAGCAGTACTTC.

This clonotype was observed a few times. The V and J genes are TRBV20-1 and TRBJ2-1; the match to TRBD2 covers 12 bases. Trimming removed 0 bases from V and 10 bases from J; junction bases left unmatched: 4. Germline CDR1 is DFQATT and CDR2 is SNEGSKA (reference sequence). The CDR3 is 14 residues long. CDR3 loop: CSARDSGLAGEQFF. CDR3 DNA: TGCAGTGCTAGAGACTCCGGACTAGCGGGGGAGCAGTTCTTC.

The sample holds many counts of this clonotype. The chain recombines TRBV7-9 with TRBJ1-1; D remains ambiguous. V was clipped by 5 bases and J by 11 bases, with 12 bases between them. The germline gives CDR1 SEHNR, CDR2 FQNEAQ (reference sequence). The CDR3 has 11 residues. Here the CDR3 reads CASSHMGGAFF. CDR3 nucleotides: TGTGCCAGCAGCCATATGGGAGGTGCTTTCTTT.

This clonotype was counted ten times or more. The chain joins TRBV28 to TRBJ1-2; tentative D call: TRBD1 (5 bases). The CDR3 covers 13 residues. Germline V gene data show CDR1 as MDHEN and CDR2 as SYDVKM. V was clipped by 7 bases and J by 4 bases, with 13 bases between them. The chain's CDR3 is CASTDLGGYGYTF. The CDR3 DNA follows: TGTGCCAGCACCGATTTGGGGGGCTATGGCTACACCTTC.

The chain joins TRBV7-8 to TRBJ2-3, with 7 bases that match TRBD1. CDR3 size: 14 residues. V trimming: 7 bases; J trimming: 2 bases; junction bases outside the gene matches: 6. Germline-derived CDR1 and CDR2 are SGHVS and FQNEAQ. For the CDR3, the DNA is TGTGCCAGCATCACCGGGACAGCCACAGATACGCAGTATTTT. Translated, it gives CASITGTATDTQYF.

This clonotype was counted ten times or more. This chain connects TRBV12-3 or TRBV12-4 to TRBJ1-5; D might be TRBD1 (5 bases). V gave up 6 bases and J gave up 1 base, with 10 bases separating them. The CDR3 runs 14 residues. The DNA of the CDR3 is TGTGCCAGCAGCTGGGACGGGAGCAATCAGCCCCAGCATTTT. As protein: CASSWDGSNQPQHF.

The table lists this clonotype with a few counts. The chain recombines TRBV20-1 with TRBJ2-5; TRBD2 matches at 7 bases. Germline CDR1 is DFQATT and CDR2 is SNEGSKA (reference sequence). Germline trimming cut 4 bases from V and 2 bases from J; bases unmatched to any gene: 10. CDR3 length: 15 residues. DNA of the CDR3: TGCAGTGCTACTACCCCAGCGGGGAAACAAGAGACCCAGTACTTC. It yields the protein CSATTPAGKQETQYF.